The entry below describes one T cell receptor (beta chain). Its antigen is not identified. The record originates from a study of human T cells and chemical hapten exposure. Study results and limitations: No change in TCRs above 1 in 1000 frequency was produced by DPC sensitization.

TCRdb reprocessed the RACE reads with MiXCR, giving one entry per CDR3 protein. The data hold approximately 370,000 distinct CDR3 sequences, with 5.5% observed a single time. Time point here: pre-sensitization, week 0. Specified treatment: therapeutic diphenylcyclopropenone sensitization with weekly scalp DPC. Germline V gives CDR1 SGHTA, CDR2 FQGNSA. With 1 base clipped from V and 5 bases from J, the junction kept 8 bases outside the gene matches. The CDR3 runs to 16 residues. Sequenced material: whole blood, taken in connection with sensitization to the hapten diphenylcyclopropenone (DPC). This sequence was found in a woman aged 18-29 years with alopecia areata. Some clones in this sample may be carry-over from other donors' samples. V usage is TRBV7-2 and J usage is TRBJ2-3; 8 bases map to TRBD1. CDR3 in DNA: TGTGCCAGCAGCTTAGAGATGCAGGGGGCCGGAGATACGCAGTATTTT. Translation gives CASSLEMQGAGDTQYF.